What follows is one TCR beta chain and its context. Original data processing: Amplification of reference gene primers provided the estimated nucleated cell counts. TCRdb's table, derived via immunoSEQ multiplex PCR, lists solely in-frame clones and lacks some. V, J and clone size reflect that table, while D and trimming were determined from the DNA. The table shows some 150,000 clones, with approximately 82% occurring only once. The ends were cut back, 6 bases at V and 0 bases at J, with 6 bases in the middle. This CDR3 spans 12 amino acids. CDR1 and CDR2 (germline): MNHEY, SVGEGT. The data were taken from a study of blood T cell repertoires in COVID-19.

Sequenced: PBMCs or T cells enriched from blood (not recorded which). The V and J genes are TRBV6-2 or TRBV6-3 and TRBJ2-7; D might be TRBD2 (6 bases). The clonotype originates from a woman between 45 and 60 years old who had recovered from COVID-19. The CDR3: CASSGSSYEQYV. The CDR3 DNA sequence: TGTGCCAGCAGCGGGAGCTCCTACGAGCAGTACGTC.